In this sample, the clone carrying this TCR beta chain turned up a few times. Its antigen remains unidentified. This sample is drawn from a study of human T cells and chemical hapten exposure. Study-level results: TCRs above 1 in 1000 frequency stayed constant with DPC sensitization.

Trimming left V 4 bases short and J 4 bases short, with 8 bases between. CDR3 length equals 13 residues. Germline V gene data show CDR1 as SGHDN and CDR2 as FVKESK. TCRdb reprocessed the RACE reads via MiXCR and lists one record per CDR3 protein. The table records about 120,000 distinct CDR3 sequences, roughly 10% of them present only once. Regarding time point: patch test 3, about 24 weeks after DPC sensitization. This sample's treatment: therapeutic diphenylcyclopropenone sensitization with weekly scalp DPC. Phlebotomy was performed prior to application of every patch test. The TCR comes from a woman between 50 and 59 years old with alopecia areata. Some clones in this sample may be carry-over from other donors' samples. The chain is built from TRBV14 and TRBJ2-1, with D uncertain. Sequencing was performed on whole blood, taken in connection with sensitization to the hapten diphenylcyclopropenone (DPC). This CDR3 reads CASSLRGYNEQFF. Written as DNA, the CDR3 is TGTGCCAGCAGCCTCCGAGGTTACAATGAGCAGTTCTTC. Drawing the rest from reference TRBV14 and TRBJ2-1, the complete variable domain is EAGVTQFPSHSVIEKGQTVTLRCDPISGHDNLYWYRRVMGKEIKFLLHFVKESKQDESGMPNNRFLAERTGGTYSTLKVQPAELEDSGVYFCASSLRGYNEQFFGPGTRLTVL.